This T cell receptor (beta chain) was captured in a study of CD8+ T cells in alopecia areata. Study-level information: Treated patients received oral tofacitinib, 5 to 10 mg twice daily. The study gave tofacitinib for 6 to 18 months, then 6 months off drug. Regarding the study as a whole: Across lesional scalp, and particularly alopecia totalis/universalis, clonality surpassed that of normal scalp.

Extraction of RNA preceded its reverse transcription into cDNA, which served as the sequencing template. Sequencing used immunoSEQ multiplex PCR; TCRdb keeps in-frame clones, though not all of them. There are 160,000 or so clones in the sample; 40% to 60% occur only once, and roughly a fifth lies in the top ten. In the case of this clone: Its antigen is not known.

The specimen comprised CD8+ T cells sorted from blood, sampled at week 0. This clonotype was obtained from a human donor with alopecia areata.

The chain's CDR3 is CASSLDRDSRSPLHF. The CDR3 DNA reads TGTGCCAGCAGCTTGGACCGGGACAGTCGATCACCCCTCCACTTT. The rearrangement links TRBV7-8 to TRBJ1-6, with 7 bases identical to TRBD1. The ends lost 3 bases at V and 10 bases at J; junction bases unmatched: 9. Germline CDR1 and CDR2: SGHVS and FQNEAQ. This CDR3 region has 15 residues. Using reference TRBV7-8 and TRBJ1-6 for the parts outside the CDR3, the full variable domain is GAGVSQSPRYKVAKRGQDVALRCDPISGHVSLFWYQQALGQGPEFLTYFQNEAQLDKSGLPSDRFFAERPEGSVSTLKIQRTQQEDSAVYLCASSLDRDSRSPLHFGNGTRLTVT.